Below, 28 T cell receptor beta chains from the same sample are listed, as sequenced in a study of T-cell reconstitution after alpha-beta-depleted transplantation in children. A library of TCRbeta sequences, prepared with unique molecular identifiers, was generated. Via MiXCR, TCRdb re-called the PCR reads, giving one row per CDR3 protein. The table records under 400,000 distinct CDR3 sequences, 20% to 30% of them present only once. The specimen comprised PBMCs, mostly from graft donor cells, sampled 180 days after TCRalphabeta/CD19-depleted stem cell transplant. These receptor sequences come from a male patient younger than 18 who had a stem cell transplant for acute lymphoblastic leukemia, so the T cells may come from the graft donor.

This clonotype was detected a few times. The rearrangement joins TRBV6-5 to TRBJ2-1, with 7 bases matching TRBD1. J lost 4 bases, V lost 5 bases, and 8 bases had no gene match. Germline CDR1 and CDR2: MNHEY and SVGAGI. This CDR3 region has 15 residues. The CDR3, as DNA: TGTGCCAGCAGTCCACAGGGGCAGACATACAATGAGCAGTTCTTC. It yields the protein CASSPQGQTYNEQFF.

The chain combines TRBV13 with TRBJ1-4, with D hard to call. The CDR3 is 15 amino acids. Looked up from germline, CDR1 is PRHDT and CDR2 is FYEKMQ (reference sequence). Trimming stripped 2 bases from V and 6 bases from J, with 13 bases between. Here the CDR3 reads CASSLFRRKDEKLFF. DNA for the CDR3: TGTGCCAGCAGCTTATTCCGACGGAAGGATGAAAAACTGTTTTTT.

This clonotype was seen more than once but under ten times. The rearrangement links TRBV6-5 to TRBJ2-7; 8 nucleotides line up with TRBD1. V lost 0 bases, J lost 2 bases, and 3 bases stayed unmatched. The CDR3 loop spans 15 amino acids. Germline-derived CDR1 and CDR2 are MNHEY and SVGAGI. The CDR3 region has the DNA TGTGCCAGCAGTTACTCGCCGGACAGGGCCTACGAGCAGTACTTC. The encoded protein is CASSYSPDRAYEQYF.

The gene calls are TRBV11-2 and TRBJ2-3, with 8 bases fitting TRBD1. The V gene's germline CDR1 is SGHAT and CDR2 FQNNGV. The trim removed 1 base at V and 7 bases at J, leaving 10 bases unmatched. This CDR3 is 16 amino acids long. This CDR3 reads CASSLGPGTGLNTQYF. Written as DNA, the CDR3 is TGTGCCAGCAGCTTAGGTCCCGGGACAGGTTTGAATACGCAGTATTTT.

V and J are TRBV12-3 or TRBV12-4 and TRBJ2-2; D is uncertain. This CDR3 comprises 13 residues. Trimming shortened V by 7 bases and J by 2 bases, and 8 bases separated the two germline ends. Written as DNA, the CDR3 is TGTGCCAGCAATTCTAGAAACACCGGGGAGCTGTTTTTT. It translates to CASNSRNTGELFF.

This clonotype came up a few times. The chain recombines TRBV5-4 with TRBJ2-1; TRBD1 aligns across 12 bases. The CDR3 spans 16 residues. The trim removed 2 bases at V and 7 bases at J, leaving 7 bases unmatched. Germline CDR1 reads SGHNT; CDR2 reads YYREEE (reference sequence). CDR3 in amino acids: CASSFPGQGAGNEQFF. For the CDR3, the DNA is TGTGCCAGCAGCTTCCCGGGACAGGGGGCTGGGAATGAGCAGTTCTTC.

This clonotype was seen a handful of times. The chain combines TRBV18 with TRBJ2-5, with D possibly matching TRBD1 (6 bases). CDR3 length: 13 amino acids. From germline, CDR1 is KGHSH and CDR2 LQKENI. The ends were cut back, 8 bases at V and 1 base at J, with 11 bases in the middle. The CDR3 nucleotides read TGTGCCAGCCCGGGACACGGCCAAGAGACCCAGTACTTC. This gives the protein CASPGHGQETQYF.

This clonotype was observed a few times. The chain is built from TRBV3-1 and TRBJ2-1; D unclear. This CDR3 contains 11 residues. Trimming left V 2 bases short and J 8 bases short, with 4 bases between. The germline gives CDR1 LGHDT, CDR2 YNNKEL (reference sequence). The chain's CDR3 is CASSQHYEQFF. The CDR3 nucleotides read TGTGCCAGCAGCCAACATTATGAGCAGTTCTTC.

CDR3 region: CASSSSRVTNEKLFF. In DNA, the CDR3 is TGTGCCAGCAGTTCCTCGAGGGTAACTAATGAAAAACTGTTTTTT. The V call is TRBV27, the J call TRBJ1-4; D unclear. The CDR3 is 15 residues long. CDR1 MNHEY and CDR2 SMNVEV come from the germline V gene (reference sequence). V was cut by 4 bases and J by 1 base, with 10 bases left in between.

The J gene is TRBJ2-3, the V gene TRBV29-1, with 12 nucleotides matching TRBD1. There are 23 residues in the CDR3. The V and J ends lost 1 base and 0 bases, in that order; junction bases with no gene match: 23. The germline V gene has CDR1 SQVTM and CDR2 ANQGSEA. The CDR3 protein is CSVEGGGQGAVLPLPSSTDTQYF. Written as DNA, the CDR3 is TGCAGCGTTGAAGGGGGGGGACAGGGGGCCGTACTTCCCTTACCCTCAAGCACAGATACGCAGTATTTT.

This clonotype was detected many times. The chain joins TRBV27 to TRBJ2-7; 7 bases line up with TRBD1. V shed 7 bases, J shed 2 bases, and the junction held 8 bases outside the gene matches. The V gene's germline CDR1 is MNHEY and CDR2 SMNVEV (reference sequence). The CDR3 runs 14 residues. The CDR3 is CASMLRQGPYEQYF. CDR3 in DNA: TGTGCCAGCATGTTACGACAGGGCCCCTACGAGCAGTACTTC.

This clonotype was seen many times. The J gene is TRBJ2-7, the V gene TRBV15; the match to TRBD1 covers 8 bases. The junction had 6 bases not matched to a gene; V was cut back by 4 bases and J by 4 bases. Germline values: CDR1 LNHNV, CDR2 YYDKDF (reference sequence). The CDR3 runs 14 residues. Here the CDR3 DNA reads TGTGCCACCAGCAAAGGACAGGGCGCGTACGAGCAGTACTTC. It specifies CATSKGQGAYEQYF.

This clonotype was seen ten or more times. The rearrangement uses TRBV7-3 and TRBJ2-3, with TRBD2 as a possible D gene (6 bases). The CDR3 has 14 residues. The V and J ends lost 1 base and 2 bases respectively, with 7 bases between them. The V gene's germline CDR1 is SGHTA and CDR2 FQGTGA. This CDR3 is CASSLRGDTDTQYF. In DNA, the CDR3 is TGTGCCAGCAGCTTAAGGGGGGACACAGATACGCAGTATTTT. Full variable domain (rest looked up from reference TRBV7-3 and TRBJ2-3): GAGVSQTPSNKVTEKGKYVELRCDPISGHTALYWYRQSLGQGPEFLIYFQGTGAADDSGLPNDRFFAVRPEGSVSTLKIQRTERGDSAVYLCASSLRGDTDTQYFGPGTRLTVL.

The V and J genes are TRBV6-1 and TRBJ2-1; D assignment may be TRBD1 or TRBD2 (6 bases each). This CDR3 spans 15 amino acids. Trimming shortened V by 8 bases and J by 5 bases, and 19 bases separated the two germline ends. In germline, CDR1 is MNHNS, CDR2 SASEGT. The CDR3 loop reads CASQGSGGPHNEQFF. The CDR3, as DNA: TGTGCCAGCCAGGGGTCAGGAGGGCCTCACAATGAGCAGTTCTTC.

This clonotype turned up a few times. The chain links TRBV20-1 to TRBJ2-7; 7 nucleotides align to TRBD2. Germline CDR1 DFQATT, CDR2 SNEGSKA (reference sequence). The V gene end was trimmed by 3 bases and the J gene end by 2 bases; junction bases not matched to a gene: 7. CDR3 length equals 14 residues. The CDR3 reads CSARGEGQPYEQYF. The CDR3 region has the DNA TGCAGTGCTAGGGGGGAGGGGCAGCCCTACGAGCAGTACTTC.

This clonotype was detected only a few times. V and J are TRBV3-1 and TRBJ2-1; 8 bases are a match to TRBD2. With 8 bases clipped from V and 11 bases from J, the junction kept 5 bases outside the gene matches. Germline assignment: CDR1 LGHDT and CDR2 YNNKEL (reference sequence). This CDR3 region has 11 residues. The CDR3 DNA follows: TGTGCCAGCGCGGCGGGAGGAAAGCAGTTCTTC. Encoded protein: CASAAGGKQFF.

A few counts support this clonotype. The chain uses TRBV4-1 and TRBJ2-7; possibly TRBD1 for D (6 bases). Trimming pared 1 base from V and 3 bases from J, leaving 13 bases between. The CDR3 is 15 residues long. CDR1 MGHRA and CDR2 YSYEKL come from the germline V gene. In DNA form, the CDR3 reads TGCGCCAGCAGCCAAGGTGAACAGGGTGTCTACGAGCAGTACTTC. Amino acid sequence: CASSQGEQGVYEQYF.

The chain couples TRBV19 to TRBJ2-2; D unclear. The germline CDR1 and CDR2 sequences are LNHDA and SQIVND (reference sequence). Trimming cost V 7 bases and J 2 bases, with 8 bases left between them. The CDR3 spans 13 residues. Written as DNA, the CDR3 is TGTGCCAGTACCCCGGATAACACCGGGGAGCTGTTTTTT. This encodes CASTPDNTGELFF.

This clonotype came up a few times. V and J are TRBV12-3 or TRBV12-4 and TRBJ2-7; D is undetermined. V shed 3 bases and J shed 6 bases, with 12 bases lying between them. This CDR3 region has 13 residues. CDR3 residues: CASSLTPHPEQYF. CDR3 nucleotide sequence: TGTGCCAGCAGTTTGACCCCGCACCCCGAGCAGTACTTC.

J is TRBJ2-7 and V is TRBV7-2; D is unresolved. There are 14 residues in the CDR3. Trimming shortened V by 5 bases and J by 2 bases, and 13 bases separated the two germline ends. CDR1 is SGHTA and CDR2 is FQGNSA in the germline V gene. CDR3 in amino acids: CASSRESRTYEQYF. In DNA form, the CDR3 reads TGTGCCAGCAGCCGAGAGAGCCGGACCTACGAGCAGTACTTC.

This sequence joins TRBV7-9 and TRBJ2-1; TRBD1 might be the D (5 bases). The CDR3 contains 15 residues. The V gene's germline CDR1 is SEHNR and CDR2 FQNEAQ (reference sequence). Trimming stripped 5 bases from V and 0 bases from J, with 11 bases between. CDR3 in amino acids: CASSDLDSSYNEQFF. CDR3 nucleotide sequence: TGTGCCAGCAGCGATCTAGACAGCTCCTACAATGAGCAGTTCTTC.

V and J are TRBV29-1 and TRBJ1-2, with D tentatively TRBD1 (5 bases). V was trimmed by 5 bases and J by 4 bases, leaving 17 bases between them. Germline V gene data show CDR1 as SQVTM and CDR2 as ANQGSEA. The CDR3 consists of 14 residues. CDR3 nucleotide sequence: TGCAGCGTTCCCAGAGGGGCCCCGGGCTATGGCTACACCTTC. Protein product: CSVPRGAPGYGYTF.

This clonotype was seen a few times. The rearrangement uses TRBV4-1 and TRBJ2-7; a weak D match, TRBD2 (6 bases). The V gene's germline CDR1 is MGHRA and CDR2 YSYEKL. This CDR3 spans 14 amino acids. Trimming took off 4 bases at V and 3 bases at J, with 13 bases between the two ends. The CDR3 DNA follows: TGCGCCAGCAGCCCCCCTGGGACTGGCTACGAGCAGTACTTC. It is translated as CASSPPGTGYEQYF.

The genes are TRBV6-2 or TRBV6-3 and TRBJ2-4; 7 bases fit TRBD1. With V trimmed by 5 bases and J by 2 bases, 6 bases remained unmatched. Per germline, CDR1 MNHEY and CDR2 SVGEGT. This CDR3 is built from 15 residues. For the CDR3, the DNA is TGTGCCAGCAGTGCTCCCAGGGGGTCCAAAAACATTCAGTACTTC. As protein: CASSAPRGSKNIQYF.

The rearrangement links TRBV29-1 to TRBJ2-6; the match to TRBD1 covers 7 bases. Germline-derived CDR1 and CDR2 are SQVTM and ANQGSEA. Unmatched junction bases numbered 8, after V lost 5 bases and J lost 1 base. This CDR3 is built from 16 residues. The CDR3 reads CSVLRQGGSGANVLTF. The CDR3 nucleotides are TGCAGCGTTTTAAGACAGGGTGGGTCTGGGGCCAACGTCCTGACTTTC.

The V and J genes are TRBV7-2 and TRBJ2-7; the match to TRBD2 covers 9 bases. CDR3 length: 16 amino acids. Trimming removed 2 bases from V and 2 bases from J; junction bases left unmatched: 7. CDR1 and CDR2 from the germline V gene are SGHTA and FQGNSA. This chain's CDR3 is CASSLRLAGQPYEQYF. As DNA, the CDR3 is TGTGCCAGCAGCTTAAGGCTAGCGGGACAACCCTACGAGCAGTACTTC.

The chain has TRBV20-1 and TRBJ1-5, with 9 bases identical to TRBD1. Per germline, CDR1 DFQATT and CDR2 SNEGSKA (reference sequence). The CDR3 sequence is 16 residues long. The V and J ends lost 0 bases and 5 bases, in that order; junction bases with no gene match: 8. In DNA, the CDR3 is TGCAGTGCTAGAGAACATATCGGGACAGGGTATCAGCCCCAGCATTTT. It specifies CSAREHIGTGYQPQHF.

This clonotype has at least ten counts. V gene TRBV5-1 combines with J gene TRBJ2-7, with a possible D match to TRBD2 (5 bases). The CDR3 loop spans 13 amino acids. CDR1 and CDR2 from the germline V gene are SGHRS and YFSETQ. Trimming stripped 4 bases from V and 2 bases from J, with 10 bases between. The CDR3 DNA is TGCGCCAGCAGCCCGGGGAGCACCTACGAGCAGTACTTC. Translated, it gives CASSPGSTYEQYF. The entire variable domain, with the rest obtained from reference TRBV5-1 and TRBJ2-7, is as follows: KAGVTQTPRYLIKTRGQQVTLSCSPISGHRSVSWYQQTPGQGLQFLFEYFSETQRNKGNFPGRFSGRQFSNSRSEMNVSTLELGDSALYLCASSPGSTYEQYFGPGTRLTVT.